These T cell receptor beta chains were read from a single sample in a study of blood T cell repertoires in COVID-19. Data came from immunoSEQ multiplex PCR; TCRdb stores just in-frame clones and leaves some out. Of more than 200,000 clones in the sample, more than 60% are singletons; the top ten hold over 3%. Specimen: peripheral blood. The receptors here all came from a woman in her 40s with active or convalescent COVID-19. CDR3s leave out the opening cysteine and the closing phenylalanine or tryptophan. Each record gives: V gene, clone size, CDR3 length, J gene, CDR3 protein. Where a row states a size, it is once, few, many or the class of an expanded clone; other rows omit it.

V: TRBV28
size: few
length: 11
J: TRBJ1-5
CDR3: ASGGQGGQPQH

V: TRBV28
size: once
length: 12
J: TRBJ2-7
CDR3: ASSPWTTRYEQY

V: TRBV4-1
size: .
length: 14
J: TRBJ2-1
CDR3: ASRLAGGQLHNEQF

V: TRBV28
size: .
length: 11
J: TRBJ1-2
CDR3: ASRPPGGYGYT

V: TRBV7-9
size: .
length: 10
J: TRBJ1-2
CDR3: ASSFRDHGYT

V: TRBV9
size: .
length: 14
J: TRBJ2-3
CDR3: ASSVGGGGAGDTQY

V: TRBV10-3
size: .
length: 11
J: TRBJ1-1
CDR3: AISDQRGTEAF

V: TRBV30
size: once
length: 11
J: TRBJ2-3
CDR3: AEGTGAKNTQY

V: TRBV27
size: many
length: 14
J: TRBJ2-2
CDR3: ASSHLRAGKTGELF

V: TRBV2
size: .
length: 10
J: TRBJ1-2
CDR3: ASSRQGSGYT

V: TRBV28
size: .
length: 13
J: TRBJ2-1
CDR3: ASSQLAGGYNEQF

V: TRBV6-2/TRBV6-3
size: once
length: 13
J: TRBJ2-7
CDR3: ASSYTGQGAGEQY

V: TRBV5-4
size: .
length: 12
J: TRBJ1-5
CDR3: ASSLSWTYQPQH